Shown below are 21 T cell receptor beta chains from a single sample sequenced in a study of T cell repertoires in cytomegalovirus infection. TCRdb fed the reads into MiXCR, producing one record per CDR3 protein. The sample includes around 210,000 distinct CDR3 sequences, roughly 6.5% of them seen just once. The sequencing sample was made of PBMCs. All receptors come from a human donor in good health (CMV status not recorded). Some clones in this sample may be carry-over from other donors' samples.

This clonotype was counted at least ten times. The J gene is TRBJ2-2, the V gene TRBV7-8; D tentatively fits TRBD1 or TRBD2 (6 bases each). V was clipped by 5 bases and J by 4 bases, with 14 bases between them. The CDR3 has 15 amino acids. CDR1 and CDR2 from the germline V gene are SGHVS and FQNEAQ. The CDR3 DNA reads as TGTGCCAGCAGCCCCTCGGGGGCTAGCACCGGGGAGCTGTTTTTT. Translating it yields CASSPSGASTGELFF.

This clonotype occurred a few times. The genes are TRBV5-6 and TRBJ2-5; D remains ambiguous. The CDR3 length is 13 residues. V lost 0 bases, J lost 7 bases, and 10 bases lay in between. From germline, CDR1 is SGHDT and CDR2 YYEEEE. CDR3 DNA sequence: TGTGCCAGCAGCTTGGCCCTCCGAGGGACCCAGTACTTC. It encodes CASSLALRGTQYF.

This clonotype was picked up many times. The chain couples TRBV6-2 or TRBV6-3 to TRBJ1-2; no clear D gene. The V gene's germline CDR1 is MNHEY and CDR2 SVGEGT. V was clipped by 2 bases and J by 5 bases, with 12 bases between them. The CDR3 covers 14 residues. The CDR3 loop is CASSYIPALYGYTF. CDR3 bases: TGTGCCAGCAGTTACATCCCGGCCCTTTATGGCTACACCTTC.

The rearrangement joins TRBV25-1 to TRBJ1-3; 7 bases fit TRBD1. The CDR3 covers 14 residues. Germline assignment: CDR1 MGHDK and CDR2 SYGVNS. Trimming cost V 9 bases and J 0 bases; bases outside gene matches: 5. As DNA, the CDR3 is TGTGCCAGACCGACAGGGCTCTCTGGAAACACCATATATTTT. Encoded protein: CARPTGLSGNTIYF.

This clonotype appeared many times. The CDR3 loop reads CASRTDRDDYEQYF. CDR3 in DNA: TGTGCCAGCAGAACGGACAGGGACGACTACGAGCAGTACTTC. The rearrangement uses TRBV28 and TRBJ2-7; TRBD1 agrees at 8 bases. Losses at the gene ends were 6 bases for V and 3 bases for J; bases not matched to a gene: 7. Germline CDR1 and CDR2: MDHEN and SYDVKM. CDR3 length: 14 residues.

V gene TRBV5-1 combines with J gene TRBJ2-7; D may be TRBD1 (6 bases). CDR1 and CDR2 (germline): SGHRS, YFSETQ. V lost 2 bases and J lost 5, with 14 bases in between. This CDR3 is built from 14 residues. CDR3 coding DNA: TGCGCCAGCAGCTTCATGCAGGGGCTTGACGAGCAGTACTTC. Translation gives CASSFMQGLDEQYF.

This clonotype was seen ten or more times. The CDR3 nucleotides are TGTGCCAGCAGTGCCCAAGACAGGGTCCATAACATTCAGTACTTC. Translating gives CASSAQDRVHNIQYF. The chain employs TRBV28 and TRBJ2-4; 7 bases align to TRBD1. Looked up from germline, CDR1 is MDHEN and CDR2 is SYDVKM. The CDR3 consists of 15 residues. The J segment lost 7 bases and the V segment lost 5 bases, leaving 11 bases of the junction unmatched.

The chain links TRBV19 to TRBJ1-3; no clear D gene. V was clipped by 3 bases and J by 0 bases, with 6 bases between them. This CDR3 has 14 residues. From germline, CDR1 is LNHDA and CDR2 SQIVND (reference sequence). The CDR3 is CASSISVSGNTIYF. DNA of the CDR3: TGTGCCAGTAGTATCTCGGTCTCTGGAAACACCATATATTTT.

This clonotype appeared many times. The chain uses TRBV19 and TRBJ2-7; D gene uncertain. This CDR3 contains 12 residues. Trimming removed 3 bases at V and 2 bases at J, with 5 bases between. CDR1 is LNHDA, CDR2 SQIVND, per germline (reference sequence). The chain's CDR3 is CASSIPPYEQYF. The CDR3 nucleotides read TGTGCCAGTAGTATCCCCCCCTACGAGCAGTACTTC.

This clonotype was recorded many times. The rearrangement uses TRBV7-9 and TRBJ2-7, with D tentatively TRBD2 (6 bases). The length of the CDR3 is 14 residues. The V gene lost 3 bases and the J gene lost 0 bases, with 9 bases spanning the gap. CDR1 SEHNR and CDR2 FQNEAQ come from the germline V gene (reference sequence). The CDR3 DNA reads TGTGCCAGCAGCTTCCGGGAGTACTCCTACGAGCAGTACTTC. It specifies CASSFREYSYEQYF.

This clonotype showed up many times. V and J are TRBV14 and TRBJ2-5; D is perhaps TRBD1 (5 bases). Germline lookup yields CDR1 SGHDN and CDR2 FVKESK. V lost 4 bases, J lost 0 bases, and 12 bases lay in between. The CDR3 loop spans 15 amino acids. In nucleotides, the CDR3 is TGTGCCAGCAGCCCCTTGACAGCCTACCAAGAGACCCAGTACTTC. Translated: CASSPLTAYQETQYF. The entire variable domain, with the rest obtained from reference TRBV14 and TRBJ2-5, is as follows: EAGVTQFPSHSVIEKGQTVTLRCDPISGHDNLYWYRRVMGKEIKFLLHFVKESKQDESGMPNNRFLAERTGGTYSTLKVQPAELEDSGVYFCASSPLTAYQETQYFGPGTRLLVL.

As for this clonotype: A much larger clone lies a single base off, so this may be a read error. The chain employs TRBV2 and TRBJ2-2; D not certain. Trimming removed 6 bases from V and 8 bases from J, with 10 bases in between. Looked up from germline, CDR1 is SNHLY and CDR2 is FYNNEI. This CDR3 has 12 residues. The DNA of the CDR3 is TGTGCCAGCAGCGAACTGAGAGGGGAGCTGTTTTTT. Its protein is CASSELRGELFF.

This clonotype was counted at least ten times. The chain couples TRBV24-1 to TRBJ1-5; no clear D. Germline values: CDR1 KGHDR, CDR2 SFDVKD. V was clipped by 2 bases and J by 0 bases, with 10 bases between them. The length of the CDR3 is 16 residues. The CDR3 nucleotides are TGTGCCACCAGTGATTCAGGACGTTATAGCAATCAGCCCCAGCATTTT. Translating it yields CATSDSGRYSNQPQHF.

This clonotype has at least ten counts. The chain carries TRBV6-2 or TRBV6-3 and TRBJ1-4; no reliable D call. Germline V lookup: CDR1 MNHEY, CDR2 SVGEGT. This CDR3 contains 15 residues. The V end lost 4 bases, the J end lost 8 bases, and 17 bases lay between the germline ends. The CDR3 DNA reads TGTGCCAGCAGTTCCCTGGACCTCGTAGGGGAAAAACTGTTTTTT. Its translation: CASSSLDLVGEKLFF.

There are many counts of this clonotype. V is TRBV6-6 and J is TRBJ2-7; no reliable D call. The CDR3 spans 15 residues. Germline V gene data show CDR1 as MNHNY and CDR2 as SVGAGI (reference sequence). V lost 4 bases, J lost 0 bases, and 13 bases lay in between. DNA of the CDR3: TGTGCCAGCAGTTCTCCTACACTGTCCTCCTACGAGCAGTACTTC. This translates into CASSSPTLSSYEQYF.

This clonotype was counted many times. The CDR3 is CASSSADLGGLETQYF. The CDR3, as DNA: TGTGCCAGCAGTTCGGCTGATCTAGGTGGTTTGGAGACCCAGTACTTC. The chain uses TRBV6-6 and TRBJ2-5; D unresolved. The CDR3 consists of 16 residues. Trimming cost V 4 bases and J 5 bases, with 20 bases left between them. Per the germline V gene, CDR1 is MNHNY and CDR2 is SVGAGI (reference sequence).

This clonotype was observed at least ten times. The chain recombines TRBV2 with TRBJ1-6; D not resolved. V was shortened by 7 bases and J by 10 bases, with 14 bases between the two germline ends. The germline V gene encodes CDR1 SNHLY and CDR2 FYNNEI. The CDR3 contains 13 residues. The CDR3: CASNGELGSPLHF. The DNA for the CDR3 is TGTGCCAGCAACGGGGAGCTGGGCTCACCCCTCCACTTT.

The sample holds many counts of this clonotype. The V gene is TRBV7-2, the J gene TRBJ1-1; D might be TRBD1 (5 bases). The CDR3 runs 14 residues. V was shortened by 4 bases and J by 4 bases, with 13 bases between the two germline ends. The germline V gene encodes CDR1 SGHTA and CDR2 FQGNSA. The CDR3 DNA sequence: TGTGCCAGCAGCTCCGGGGACGCGTTCACTGAAGCTTTCTTT. It specifies CASSSGDAFTEAFF.

This clonotype has a count of ten or more. V is TRBV10-3 and J is TRBJ1-5; the D is unclear. The germline V and J ends were trimmed by 10 bases and 5 bases, with 15 bases remaining between them. In germline, CDR1 is ENHRY, CDR2 SYGVKD. The CDR3 sequence is 13 residues long. CDR3 amino acids: CATTLSRDQPQHF. The CDR3 DNA reads as TGTGCCACCACACTTAGCAGAGATCAGCCCCAGCATTTT.

The rearrangement joins TRBV29-1 to TRBJ2-5, with 10 nucleotides matching TRBD1. The CDR3 has 12 amino acids. The trim removed 8 bases at V and 4 bases at J, leaving 4 bases unmatched. The germline V gene has CDR1 SQVTM and CDR2 ANQGSEA. In DNA, the CDR3 is TGCAGCCCCTGGACAGGGGGAGAGACCCAGTACTTC. Its translation: CSPWTGGETQYF.

Remarks on this clonotype: This clone may be a read error of a much larger clone one base away. V usage is TRBV7-9 and J usage is TRBJ1-6; TRBD1 might be the D (5 bases). Trimming stripped 7 bases from V and 5 bases from J, with 21 bases between. The CDR3 spans 17 residues. The germline V gene encodes CDR1 SEHNR and CDR2 FQNEAQ (reference sequence). CDR3 nucleotide sequence: TGTGCCAGCACCGATACTGAGACCGAGGGACATAATTCACCCCTCCACTTT. This encodes CASTDTETEGHNSPLHF.